This T cell receptor (beta chain) is drawn from a study of T cell changes during pregnancy in multiple sclerosis. Here immunoSEQ multiplex PCR was the method, and the copy in TCRdb shows in-frame clones only, minus some. This repertoire shows tens of thousands of clones, 92% found once; its top ten account for 0.45% to 0.55%. CDR3 size: 18 residues. CDR1 and CDR2 from the germline V gene are SGHRS and YFSETQ. V trimming: 7 bases; J trimming: 0 bases; junction bases outside the gene matches: 13. This sample comprised CD4+ T cells from peripheral blood mononuclear cells, obtained in the third trimester of pregnancy. The TCR comes from a female donor with multiple sclerosis, enrolled in a pregnancy study. The genes are TRBV5-1 and TRBJ2-2, with 9 nucleotides matching TRBD1. The CDR3 coding sequence is TGCGCCAGCCGCGGGACAGGGTTACCCGAGGCGAACACCGGGGAGCTGTTTTTT. It specifies CASRGTGLPEANTGELFF. Looking up the rest from reference TRBV5-1 and TRBJ2-2 gives the full variable domain: KAGVTQTPRYLIKTRGQQVTLSCSPISGHRSVSWYQQTPGQGLQFLFEYFSETQRNKGNFPGRFSGRQFSNSRSEMNVSTLELGDSALYLCASRGTGLPEANTGELFFGEGSRLTVL.